This T cell receptor beta chain was captured by sequencing in a study of Graves' ophthalmopathy and Graves' hyperthyroidism. Orbital computed tomography, thyroid ultrasound, TRAb, serum thyroxine and clinical symptoms formed the basis of diagnosis. The authors isolated PBMCs from around 10 ml of fresh peripheral blood. The CDR3 has 11 residues. V was trimmed by 4 bases and J by 10 bases, leaving 5 bases between them. Overall study findings and caveats: In blood, most expanded thyroid clonotypes above 0.001 frequency were also detected. Forecasting of ophthalmopathy progression by the model achieved approximately 70% sensitivity and about 77% specificity.

This clonotype has a count of ten or more. Its antigen is not known. The study amplified TCR beta CDR3 regions using RNA transcripts. After a first-round RT-PCR with HTBI primers, a second-round multiplex PCR was run. TCRdb re-called the multiplex PCR reads with MiXCR, one entry per CDR3 protein. Among roughly 400,000 distinct CDR3 sequences listed, approximately 20% were seen once. The chain employs TRBV12-3 or TRBV12-4 and TRBJ1-6; D is unresolved. Sequencing was done on a sample of peripheral blood. The TCR originated in a woman under 30 with Graves' ophthalmopathy. In DNA form, the CDR3 reads TGTGCCAGCAGTTATGTCTCACCCCTCCACTTT. This encodes CASSYVSPLHF.